One and the same sample provided the 31 T cell receptor beta chains below, sequenced in a study of patients and donors after allogeneic stem cell transplantation. Each CDR3 protein gets one entry after TCRdb re-called the RT-PCR reads with MiXCR. In the table there are approximately 200,000 distinct CDR3 sequences, more than 35% of which are singletons. The sample taken for sequencing was blood, either unsorted or a sorted T cell fraction (not recorded which). The receptor set was obtained from a human donor who was either an allogeneic HSCT recipient or a stem cell or donor lymphocyte infusion donor (not recorded which). It is not recorded whose cells these are; they may come from a transplant donor.

The chain recombines TRBV7-9 with TRBJ2-5, with 16 bases identical to TRBD2. Germline V gene lookup returns CDR1 SEHNR and CDR2 FQNEAQ (reference sequence). CDR3 size: 18 residues. V gave up 2 bases and J gave up 4 bases; unmatched junction bases: 7. CDR3 DNA sequence: TGTGCCAGCAGCTTACCCTCGGGACTAGCGGGAGGGCCAGAGACCCAGTACTTC. Translation gives CASSLPSGLAGGPETQYF.

The chain employs TRBV19 and TRBJ1-1, with D possibly being TRBD1 (6 bases). The V and J ends lost 3 bases and 5 bases respectively, with 13 bases between them. CDR1 and CDR2 (germline): LNHDA, SQIVND (reference sequence). The CDR3 has 14 amino acids. The CDR3 DNA reads as TGTGCCAGTAGTATGGCTTCGCAGGGGACTGAAGCTTTCTTT. This gives the protein CASSMASQGTEAFF.

This clonotype showed up just a few times. The J gene is TRBJ2-1, the V gene TRBV7-2; D is unresolved. V dropped 1 base and J dropped 10 bases, with 8 bases sitting between them. Germline CDR1 SGHTA, CDR2 FQGNSA. This CDR3 has 12 amino acids. The CDR3 region is CASSLDAAEQFF. DNA for the CDR3: TGTGCCAGCAGCTTAGATGCGGCAGAGCAGTTCTTC.

This clonotype showed up just a few times. The chain uses TRBV29-1 and TRBJ1-1; no definite D call. CDR1 and CDR2 (germline): SQVTM, ANQGSEA. Trimming removed 6 bases from V and 0 bases from J, with 8 bases in between. The CDR3 contains 12 residues. The CDR3 protein is CSVGKVNTEAFF. CDR3 coding DNA: TGCAGCGTGGGAAAGGTGAACACTGAAGCTTTCTTT.

The genes are TRBV20-1 and TRBJ1-1; D gene uncertain. The CDR3 runs to 17 residues. Germline CDR1 DFQATT, CDR2 SNEGSKA (reference sequence). Between the trimmed V and J ends, which lost 2 bases and 0 bases, there was a span of 19 bases. CDR3 nucleotide sequence: TGCAGTGCTAGACCCCCTCCCCAGCCCTTCTTGAACACTGAAGCTTTCTTT. Translated: CSARPPPQPFLNTEAFF.

Here the CDR3 DNA reads TGTGCCAGCAGCTTCTGGACAGGGGATATGGATGGCTACACCTTC. Translated, it gives CASSFWTGDMDGYTF. V gene TRBV5-6 combines with J gene TRBJ1-2; 9 bases match TRBD1. J lost 6 bases, V lost 2 bases, and 8 bases had no gene match. Germline CDR1 SGHDT, CDR2 YYEEEE. The CDR3 has 15 amino acids.

This clonotype has just one count. This sequence joins TRBV6-6 and TRBJ1-5; D remains ambiguous. CDR1 and CDR2 (germline): MNHNY, SVGAGI (reference sequence). The CDR3 loop spans 12 amino acids. V dropped 10 bases and J dropped 0 bases, with 7 bases sitting between them. CDR3 loop: CATEGSNQPQHF. The CDR3 DNA is TGTGCCACCGAGGGTAGCAATCAGCCCCAGCATTTT.

The chain couples TRBV7-7 to TRBJ2-5; TRBD2 aligns across 7 bases. The junction had 5 bases not matched to a gene; V was cut back by 3 bases and J by 4 bases. The germline V gene encodes CDR1 SSHAT and CDR2 FNYEAQ (reference sequence). The CDR3 is 14 amino acids. This CDR3 is CASSLGPGGETQYF. CDR3 coding DNA: TGTGCCAGCAGCTTGGGCCCGGGAGGAGAGACCCAGTACTTC.

V is TRBV15 and J is TRBJ2-5; 10 bases are shared with TRBD1. CDR3 length: 15 amino acids. Germline trimming cut 5 bases from V and 4 bases from J; bases unmatched to any gene: 7. Per the germline V gene, CDR1 is LNHNV and CDR2 is YYDKDF (reference sequence). The CDR3, as DNA: TGTGCCACCAGCCCCCGGGACAGGGGAATAGAGACCCAGTACTTC. Encoded protein: CATSPRDRGIETQYF.

The V gene is TRBV7-2, the J gene TRBJ1-5; D ambiguous. The CDR3 contains 14 residues. Germline CDR1 SGHTA, CDR2 FQGNSA. The V and J ends lost 1 base and 9 bases respectively, with 13 bases between them. The CDR3 sequence: CASSLGAGMRPQHF. The CDR3 nucleotides are TGTGCCAGCAGCTTAGGGGCGGGCATGAGGCCCCAGCATTTT. The variable domain in full, with the rest retrieved from reference TRBV7-2 and TRBJ1-5, is GAGVSQSPSNKVTEKGKDVELRCDPISGHTALYWYRQSLGQGLEFLIYFQGNSAPDKSGLPSDRFSAERTGGSVSTLTIQRTQQEDSAVYLCASSLGAGMRPQHFGDGTRLSIL.

This rearrangement joins TRBV12-3 or TRBV12-4 to TRBJ2-7; TRBD2 matches at 8 bases. V was pared by 3 bases and J by 0 bases, with 1 base of the junction left unmatched. This CDR3 region has 14 residues. CDR3 region: CASSFGTSSYEQYF. CDR3 nucleotide sequence: TGTGCCAGCAGTTTCGGGACTAGCTCCTACGAGCAGTACTTC.

The rearrangement joins TRBV6-2 or TRBV6-3 to TRBJ1-2; TRBD1 is a possible D gene (5 bases). The CDR3 is 15 residues long. Germline V gene lookup returns CDR1 MNHEY and CDR2 SVGEGT. Trimming pared 4 bases from V and 0 bases from J, leaving 12 bases between. CDR3 nucleotides: TGTGCCAGCAGTTTTGGCGAGACAGCTAACTATGGCTACACCTTC. It encodes CASSFGETANYGYTF.

V usage is TRBV9 and J usage is TRBJ2-3; a weak D match, TRBD1 (5 bases). V gave up 5 bases and J gave up 6 bases, with 10 bases separating them. The CDR3 runs 12 residues. In germline, CDR1 is SGDLS, CDR2 YYNGEE. The DNA for the CDR3 is TGTGCCAGCAGGTCACAGGATGATACGCAGTATTTT. This gives the protein CASRSQDDTQYF.

The chain has TRBV9 and TRBJ1-2; D is perhaps TRBD1 (6 bases). V lost 5 bases, J lost 1 base, and 9 bases lay in between. The CDR3 is 13 amino acids. In germline, CDR1 is SGDLS, CDR2 YYNGEE. The CDR3 loop is CASRDRVNYGYTF. The CDR3 DNA reads TGTGCCAGCAGGGACAGAGTTAACTATGGCTACACCTTC. The entire variable domain, with the rest obtained from reference TRBV9 and TRBJ1-2, is as follows: DSGVTQTPKHLITATGQRVTLRCSPRSGDLSVYWYQQSLDQGLQFLIQYYNGEERAKGNILERFSAQQFPDLHSELNLSSLELGDSALYFCASRDRVNYGYTFGSGTRLTVV.

This rearrangement joins TRBV29-1 to TRBJ1-2; 8 bases line up with TRBD1. V lost 7 bases, J lost 5 bases, and 3 bases stayed unmatched. CDR3 length equals 11 residues. Germline CDR1 reads SQVTM; CDR2 reads ANQGSEA. CDR3 sequence reads: CSAGTGYGYTF. CDR3 in DNA: TGCAGCGCCGGGACAGGTTATGGCTACACCTTC.

This chain joins TRBV7-8 and TRBJ1-2; D is unresolved. Germline CDR1 is SGHVS and CDR2 is FQNEAQ. V was cut by 1 base and J by 1 base, with 7 bases left in between. This CDR3 is built from 14 residues. The DNA for the CDR3 is TGTGCCAGCAGCTTAGGGGCAGTTAACTATGGCTACACCTTC. Protein product: CASSLGAVNYGYTF.

This clonotype was counted a few times. J is TRBJ2-5 and V is TRBV5-1; D gene ambiguous. Germline V gene lookup returns CDR1 SGHRS and CDR2 YFSETQ. The CDR3 has 12 amino acids. Trimming shortened V by 0 bases and J by 0 bases, and 0 bases separated the two germline ends. CDR3: CASSLDQETQYF. CDR3 sequence (DNA): TGCGCCAGCAGCTTGGACCAAGAGACCCAGTACTTC.

The chain links TRBV3-1 to TRBJ1-4; D is possibly TRBD1 (6 bases). CDR1 LGHDT and CDR2 YNNKEL come from the germline V gene (reference sequence). The length of the CDR3 is 15 residues. V was trimmed by 5 bases and J by 5 bases, leaving 15 bases between them. In DNA form, the CDR3 reads TGTGCCAGCAGCTACCGACAGGCGAGCAATGAAAAACTGTTTTTT. Translated, it gives CASSYRQASNEKLFF.

This clonotype appeared a few times. The chain employs TRBV21-1 and TRBJ1-1; the table assigns TRBD1, which was not confirmed against the DNA. TRBV21-1 has pseudogene status. The CDR3 spans 14 residues. CDR3 loop: CASVKCGANTEAFF. The DNA for the CDR3 is TGTGCCAGCGTAAAGTGTGGGGCAAACACTGAAGCTTTCTTT.

This clonotype showed up just once. This chain links TRBV20-1 with TRBJ1-2; the D is unclear. Germline CDR1 DFQATT, CDR2 SNEGSKA (reference sequence). V was pared by 0 bases and J by 7 bases, with 12 bases between. The CDR3 totals 13 residues. The chain's CDR3 is CSARDVSGLGYTF. The CDR3 coding sequence is TGCAGTGCTAGAGATGTTAGTGGGCTTGGCTACACCTTC.

In its sample, this clonotype was seen many times. The chain couples TRBV28 to TRBJ1-2; maybe TRBD1 (5 bases). This CDR3 has 12 residues. Deletions cut 6 bases from V and 7 bases from J, with 12 bases between. The V gene's germline CDR1 is MDHEN and CDR2 SYDVKM. In DNA form, the CDR3 reads TGTGCCAGCAGGCCAGGGATATCTGGCTACACCTTC. Residues: CASRPGISGYTF.

This clonotype came up a few times. V is TRBV12-3 or TRBV12-4 and J is TRBJ2-7, with TRBD1 as a possible D gene (6 bases). Trimming took 6 bases from V and 4 from J, leaving 13 bases between them. This CDR3 spans 13 amino acids. The CDR3 nucleotides read TGTGCCAGCAGACTCTCAGGACAGTACGAGCAGTACTTC. Amino acids: CASRLSGQYEQYF.

The chain employs TRBV12-3 or TRBV12-4 and TRBJ1-3; 10 bases fit TRBD1. The CDR3 runs 16 residues. V was clipped by 6 bases and J by 4 bases; unmatched bases: 9. The CDR3 region has the DNA TGTGCCAGCAGCTTCGGGACAGGGGAATACGGAAACACCATATATTTT. This encodes CASSFGTGEYGNTIYF.

This chain joins TRBV28 and TRBJ1-4; a possible D gene is TRBD1 (5 bases). With 3 bases removed from V and 8 bases from J, the gap between germline ends came to 10 bases. This CDR3 has 13 residues. Germline V CDR1 and CDR2: MDHEN, SYDVKM. The CDR3 region has the DNA TGTGCCAGCAGTTTCAGGGTAGGAGAAAAACTGTTTTTT. This translates into CASSFRVGEKLFF.

This sequence joins TRBV7-3 and TRBJ2-1; 12 nucleotides line up with TRBD2. The length of the CDR3 is 16 residues. The germline gives CDR1 SGHTA, CDR2 FQGTGA. Trimming took 0 bases from V and 6 from J; bases not matched to a gene: 3. The CDR3 is CASSLTRLAGVNEQFF. DNA of the CDR3: TGTGCCAGCAGCTTAACCCGACTAGCGGGAGTCAATGAGCAGTTCTTC.

Only one count was recorded for this clonotype. This chain joins TRBV12-3 or TRBV12-4 and TRBJ2-2; no definite D call. Trimming cost V 3 bases and J 7 bases, with 15 bases left between them. The CDR3 totals 15 residues. In DNA form, the CDR3 reads TGTGCCAGCAGTTTCCCCCTGGTCTGGTACGGGGAGCTGTTTTTT. This gives the protein CASSFPLVWYGELFF.

The rearrangement uses TRBV28 and TRBJ2-1; D is perhaps TRBD1 (5 bases). Deletions cut 3 bases from V and 6 bases from J, with 12 bases between. The CDR3 covers 14 residues. CDR1 MDHEN and CDR2 SYDVKM come from the germline V gene. CDR3 sequence (DNA): TGTGCCAGCAGTTTTGGTAGGGGCGGCAATGAGCAGTTCTTC. This gives the protein CASSFGRGGNEQFF.

This sequence joins TRBV5-6 and TRBJ2-1; no reliable D call. Germline lookup yields CDR1 SGHDT and CDR2 YYEEEE. Trimming left V 0 bases short and J 4 bases short, with 14 bases between. The CDR3 totals 16 residues. In DNA form, the CDR3 reads TGTGCCAGCAGCTTGGGACTGGGAATCCTTTACAATGAGCAGTTCTTC. Translation gives CASSLGLGILYNEQFF. Based on the CDR3 plus reference TRBV5-6 and TRBJ2-1, the full variable domain is DAGVTQSPTHLIKTRGQQVTLRCSPKSGHDTVSWYQQALGQGPQFIFQYYEEEERQRGNFPDRFSGHQFPNYSSELNVNALLLGDSALYLCASSLGLGILYNEQFFGPGTRLTVL.

The V gene is TRBV30, the J gene TRBJ2-7; 11 bases line up with TRBD2. J gave up 2 bases and V 0 bases, and 6 bases lay outside the gene matches. The CDR3 has 16 amino acids. CDR1 GTSNPN and CDR2 SVGIG come from the germline V gene (reference sequence). The CDR3 loop is CAWSVRGLADTYEQYF. CDR3 in DNA: TGTGCCTGGAGTGTACGGGGACTAGCGGATACCTACGAGCAGTACTTC.

This clonotype was observed a few times. The CDR3 spells CASSGGSDAEAFF. The CDR3 bases are TGTGCCAGCAGTGGGGGATCAGATGCTGAAGCTTTCTTT. The rearrangement joins TRBV6-5 to TRBJ1-1, with D maybe TRBD1 (5 bases). Germline V gene lookup returns CDR1 MNHEY and CDR2 SVGAGI. Trimming pared 5 bases from V and 6 bases from J, leaving 13 bases between. The CDR3 contains 13 residues.

The chain carries TRBV12-3 or TRBV12-4 and TRBJ2-1; D is possibly TRBD1 (6 bases). The CDR3 is made up of 13 amino acids. With 3 bases removed from V and 7 bases from J, the gap between germline ends came to 10 bases. Here the CDR3 reads CASSFTGLNEQFF. CDR3 in DNA: TGTGCCAGCAGTTTTACAGGGTTGAATGAGCAGTTCTTC.